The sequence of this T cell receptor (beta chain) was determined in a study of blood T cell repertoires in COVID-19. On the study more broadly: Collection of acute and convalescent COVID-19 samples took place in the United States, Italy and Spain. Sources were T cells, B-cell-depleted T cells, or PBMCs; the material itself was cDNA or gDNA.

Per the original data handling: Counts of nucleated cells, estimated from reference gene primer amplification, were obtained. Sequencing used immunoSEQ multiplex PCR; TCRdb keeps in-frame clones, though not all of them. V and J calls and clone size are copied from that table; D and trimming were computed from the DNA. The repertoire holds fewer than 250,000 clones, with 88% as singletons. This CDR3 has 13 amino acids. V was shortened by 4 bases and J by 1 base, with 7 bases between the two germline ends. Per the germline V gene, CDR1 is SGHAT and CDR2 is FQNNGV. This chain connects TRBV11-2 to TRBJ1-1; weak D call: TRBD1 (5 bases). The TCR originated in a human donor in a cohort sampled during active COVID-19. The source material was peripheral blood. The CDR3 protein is CASSSQGNTEAFF. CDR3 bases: TGTGCCAGCAGCTCGCAGGGGAACACTGAAGCTTTCTTT.